Below, one T cell receptor (beta chain) is given with its context. No antigen is known for it. V was shortened by 3 bases and J by 6 bases, with 12 bases between the two germline ends. There are 13 residues in the CDR3. Hyperthyroidism had been newly diagnosed in patients aged 18 to 65, and its duration was under 2 months. The sample is drawn from a study of T cells in Graves' hyperthyroidism and ophthalmopathy. Study summary: Blood from the periphery was taken at initial diagnosis, before any treatment.

Study-level points and caveats: Appearing also in blood were most of the thyroid clonotypes expanded above 0.001. From stable hyperthyroidism, ophthalmopathy was set apart by a 13 V-J model.

RNA transcripts gave rise to amplified TCR beta CDR3 regions. With the HTBI primer set, the TCR CDR3 went through a first round of RT-PCR. A single record per CDR3 protein comes from TCRdb applying MiXCR to the multiplex PCR reads. The sample comprises around 700,000 distinct CDR3 sequences, 18% of which are singletons, and 16% rests with the top ten. Sequenced material: blood. The TCR originated in a woman in her 50s with Graves' hyperthyroidism that later progressed to Graves' ophthalmopathy. This chain uses TRBV12-3 or TRBV12-4 with TRBJ2-7; no clear D gene. The CDR3 sequence: CASSFRNSGEQYF. CDR3 coding DNA: TGTGCCAGCAGTTTTAGGAATTCCGGCGAGCAGTACTTC.